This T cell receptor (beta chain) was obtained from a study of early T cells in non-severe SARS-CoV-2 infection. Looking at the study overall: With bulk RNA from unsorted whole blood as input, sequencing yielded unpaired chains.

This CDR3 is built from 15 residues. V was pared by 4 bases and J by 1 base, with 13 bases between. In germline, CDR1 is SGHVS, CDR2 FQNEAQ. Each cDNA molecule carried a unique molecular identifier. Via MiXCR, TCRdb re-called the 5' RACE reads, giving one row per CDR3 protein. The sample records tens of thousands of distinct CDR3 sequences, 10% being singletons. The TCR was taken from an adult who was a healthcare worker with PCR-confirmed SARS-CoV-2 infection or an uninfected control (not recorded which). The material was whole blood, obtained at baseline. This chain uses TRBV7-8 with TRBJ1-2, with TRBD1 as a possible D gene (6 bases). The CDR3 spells CASSSRTAVNYGYTF. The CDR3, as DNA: TGTGCCAGCAGCTCAAGGACAGCAGTTAACTATGGCTACACCTTC.